The T cell receptor beta chain described here comes from a study of blood T cell repertoires in COVID-19 (dated by TCRdb to 2020 to 2022). With respect to the entire study: Samples covering the acute and convalescent phases of COVID-19 were provided by collaborators in the United States, Italy and Spain. Deeply sampled blood TCRbeta repertoires from subjects exposed to, actively infected with, or recovered from COVID-19 were included in the dataset. Where available, HLA class I and class II types were taken from metadata supplied by the sample provider and were not determined by assay-based typing. The prospective study material was composed of cDNA or gDNA derived from T cells, B-cell-depleted T cells, or PBMCs. The samples were drawn from the first 160 participants of the ongoing ImmuneRACE study and from 1,254 subjects provided by 6 global collaborators. The repertoires were released in a freely available public database meant as a resource for research on the immune response to SARS-CoV-2. The sample metadata nearly always contained a de-identified subject ID, COVID-19 status, age in years and sex.

Results the study describes overall, beyond this receptor: How much clinical and demographic metadata was included differed by source and by participant, and the metadata was provided uncurated.

Concerning this clone itself: Its binding antigen is unknown. Base qualities are missing; no much larger clone stands one base away.

TCRbeta CDR3 regions were amplified from genomic DNA by means of the immunoSEQ Assay, a bias-controlled multiplex PCR. Turning to the authors' computational methods: The number of nucleated cells in each sample was estimated by amplification of reference gene primers within the assay. Sequence reads were collapsed and filtered to measure the absolute abundance of every unique TCRbeta CDR3 rearrangement. For each sample, productive Simpson clonality was calculated as the square root of Simpson's diversity index over productive rearrangements. TCRdb obtained this table from immuneACCESS and retained in-frame rearrangements with V and J assigned. These tables miss some clones; where compared with another copy, unresolved V genes account for less than half of the shortfall, and the remainder is unexplained. The DNA was the basis for D and trimming; V, J and clone size are from that table. The sample table shows under 100,000 clones, and 85% to 95% are seen once. The leading ten clones occupy approximately 6% of the sample.

V loses 6 bases, J loses 6 bases, and the germline ends lie 16 bases apart. The germline V gene sets CDR1 to SNHLY and CDR2 to FYNNEI. From the cysteine through the phenylalanine, the CDR3 covers 14 amino acids. The DNA shown is the 42-base CDR3, in frame from base 1. Each collaborating institution followed its own protocols to collect whole blood in K2EDTA tubes. Collaborator samples were shipped for TCRbeta analysis as frozen whole blood, isolated PBMCs, or DNA extracted from either sample type. Sequencing input: peripheral blood. The V gene is TRBV2 and the J gene is TRBJ2-3; matching of 6 bases hints at TRBD1 as the D gene. This sequence originates from a woman in her sixties or seventies with active COVID-19. The CDR3 protein is CASRRTAPRDTQYF. The nucleotide sequence is TGTGCCAGCAGAAGGACAGCGCCGCGGGATACGCAGTATTTT. When the CDR3 is completed using the reference TRBV2 and TRBJ2-3 genes on either side, the full variable domain is EPEVTQTPSHQVTQMGQEVILRCVPISNHLYFYWYRQILGQKVEFLVSFYNNEISEKSEIFDDQFSVERPDGSNFTLKIRSTKLEDSAMYFCASRRTAPRDTQYFGPGTRLTVL.